This is a list of T cell receptor beta chains from one sample in a study of CD8 T cells in Susac syndrome. TCRdb redid the calling of the immunoSEQ multiplex PCR reads with MiXCR, one entry per CDR3 protein. The sample includes about 250,000 distinct CDR3 sequences, around 93% seen only once; the top ten take about 0.07%. Input material: CD4+ T cells from PBMCs. The source of these receptors is a human donor with multiple sclerosis. The CDR3 runs from the conserved cysteine through the conserved F or W. A D gene is named only where the DNA matches it firmly. The size field is filled for only some rows; it gives once, few, many or a size class.

v_gene: TRBV7-9
d_gene: TRBD2
j_gene: TRBJ2-1
abundance: NA
CDR3nt: TGTGCCAGCAGCCTGAGCCGACTAGCGGGAGACAATGAGCAGTTCTTC
CDR3aa: CASSLSRLAGDNEQFF

v_gene: TRBV15
d_gene: NA
j_gene: TRBJ2-1
abundance: once
CDR3nt: TGTGCCACCAGCAGAGATACAAAGGTAACGGGCCCCTACAATGAGCAGTTCTTC
CDR3aa: CATSRDTKVTGPYNEQFF

v_gene: TRBV6-1
d_gene: NA
j_gene: TRBJ1-1
abundance: NA
CDR3nt: TGTGCCAGCAGTGAAGCGAGGGATGACACTGAAGCTTTCTTT
CDR3aa: CASSEARDDTEAFF

v_gene: TRBV30
d_gene: TRBD1
j_gene: TRBJ2-2
abundance: NA
CDR3nt: TGTGCCTGGAGTTTTTCGGACAGGGGGCGCAGCACCGGGGAGCTGTTTTTT
CDR3aa: CAWSFSDRGRSTGELFF

v_gene: TRBV5-1
d_gene: NA
j_gene: TRBJ1-2
abundance: NA
CDR3nt: TGCGCCAGCCGGGACGGGGAATATGGCTACACCTTC
CDR3aa: CASRDGEYGYTF

v_gene: TRBV9
d_gene: TRBD2
j_gene: TRBJ2-3
abundance: NA
CDR3nt: TGTGCCAGCAGCGTAGCTCCAGGGAGGGGCACAGATACGCAGTATTTT
CDR3aa: CASSVAPGRGTDTQYF

v_gene: TRBV12-3/TRBV12-4
d_gene: NA
j_gene: TRBJ1-4
abundance: NA
CDR3nt: TGTGCCAGCAGTTTAGTCCGAGGTGGCAATTTCGGTGAAAAACTGTTTTTT
CDR3aa: CASSLVRGGNFGEKLFF

v_gene: TRBV4-2
d_gene: NA
j_gene: TRBJ2-1
abundance: NA
CDR3nt: TGTGCCAGCAGCCAAGAGCAAGTGTTGAATGAGCAGTTCTTC
CDR3aa: CASSQEQVLNEQFF

v_gene: TRBV29-1
d_gene: NA
j_gene: TRBJ2-1
abundance: NA
CDR3nt: TGCAGCGTTGAAGGGCAGGGTTACAATGAGCAGTTCTTC
CDR3aa: CSVEGQGYNEQFF

v_gene: TRBV28
d_gene: NA
j_gene: TRBJ1-5
abundance: NA
CDR3nt: TGTGCCAGCAGACCAGACAGGCGATACAATCAGCCCCAGCATTTT
CDR3aa: CASRPDRRYNQPQHF

v_gene: TRBV19
d_gene: NA
j_gene: TRBJ1-3
abundance: NA
CDR3nt: TGTGCCAGTAGTATGGTGGGCTCTGGAAACACCATATATTTT
CDR3aa: CASSMVGSGNTIYF

v_gene: TRBV2
d_gene: TRBD1
j_gene: TRBJ2-3
abundance: NA
CDR3nt: TGTGCCAGCAGTTCCGGACAGGGAAGAGATACGCAGTATTTT
CDR3aa: CASSSGQGRDTQYF

v_gene: TRBV5-1
d_gene: TRBD1
j_gene: TRBJ1-4
abundance: NA
CDR3nt: TGCGCCAGCAGCTTGGTGACAGGGCAAACTAATGAAAAACTGTTTTTT
CDR3aa: CASSLVTGQTNEKLFF

v_gene: TRBV3-1
d_gene: TRBD1
j_gene: TRBJ2-4
abundance: few
CDR3nt: TGTGCCAGCAGCCACCGGACAGGTGACATTCAGTACTTC
CDR3aa: CASSHRTGDIQYF

v_gene: TRBV15
d_gene: NA
j_gene: TRBJ1-1
abundance: NA
CDR3nt: TGTGCCACCAGCAGAGATCGGGGCAGGACGAACACTGAAGCTTTCTTT
CDR3aa: CATSRDRGRTNTEAFF

v_gene: TRBV20-1
d_gene: NA
j_gene: TRBJ1-2
abundance: once
CDR3nt: TGCAGTGCTAGGGACATAACTAACTATGGCTACACCTTC
CDR3aa: CSARDITNYGYTF

v_gene: TRBV5-6
d_gene: TRBD1
j_gene: TRBJ2-5
abundance: NA
CDR3nt: TGTGCCAGCAGCCCGGGACAGGGAAAAGGGACCCAGTACTTC
CDR3aa: CASSPGQGKGTQYF

v_gene: TRBV12-3/TRBV12-4
d_gene: TRBD2
j_gene: TRBJ2-2
abundance: NA
CDR3nt: TGTGCCAGCCAGAACGGGGGGGCCCCCGGGGAGCTGTTTTTT
CDR3aa: CASQNGGAPGELFF

v_gene: TRBV27
d_gene: NA
j_gene: TRBJ2-1
abundance: NA
CDR3nt: TGTGCCAGCAGTCCAAAGCTAGTTTGGGATGAGCAGTTCTTC
CDR3aa: CASSPKLVWDEQFF

v_gene: TRBV20-1
d_gene: TRBD2
j_gene: TRBJ2-7
abundance: NA
CDR3nt: TGCAGTGCTTTCCGGGACTACTACGAGCAGTACTTC
CDR3aa: CSAFRDYYEQYF

v_gene: TRBV4-1
d_gene: NA
j_gene: TRBJ2-6
abundance: NA
CDR3nt: TGCGCCAGCAGCGAGAGGGGTGCTGGGGCCAACGTCCTGACTTTC
CDR3aa: CASSERGAGANVLTF

v_gene: TRBV6-5
d_gene: NA
j_gene: TRBJ1-2
abundance: NA
CDR3nt: TGTGCCAGCAGCCCCGCCCGGGCCCTCCAGGGTGGCTACACCTTC
CDR3aa: CASSPARALQGGYTF

v_gene: TRBV3-1
d_gene: NA
j_gene: TRBJ2-3
abundance: NA
CDR3nt: TGTGCCTCAAGCGGAGGTCAGGCAGATACGCAGTATTTT
CDR3aa: CASSGGQADTQYF

v_gene: TRBV2
d_gene: NA
j_gene: TRBJ1-1
abundance: NA
CDR3nt: TGTGCCAGCAGCGCAAGTCGGGGGGCAGGAAAAACTGAAGCTTTCTTT
CDR3aa: CASSASRGAGKTEAFF

v_gene: TRBV6-5
d_gene: NA
j_gene: TRBJ2-7
abundance: NA
CDR3nt: TGTGCCAGCAGTTACTTGAGCAGGGCCTACGAGCAGTACTTC
CDR3aa: CASSYLSRAYEQYF

v_gene: TRBV3-1
d_gene: NA
j_gene: TRBJ2-2
abundance: NA
CDR3nt: TGTGCCAGCAGCCAAGATCCCGGGGTCGGGGAGCTGTTTTTT
CDR3aa: CASSQDPGVGELFF

v_gene: TRBV11-2
d_gene: NA
j_gene: TRBJ1-1
abundance: NA
CDR3nt: TGTGCCAGCAGCTTATGGGGTGCTGAAGCTTTCTTT
CDR3aa: CASSLWGAEAFF

v_gene: TRBV5-6
d_gene: NA
j_gene: TRBJ2-4
abundance: NA
CDR3nt: TGTGCCAGCAGCTTGTTCGGAAACATTCAGTACTTC
CDR3aa: CASSLFGNIQYF

v_gene: TRBV3-1
d_gene: NA
j_gene: TRBJ2-5
abundance: NA
CDR3nt: TGTGCCAGCAGCCAAGTGGGTCAGGGCGGGATACAGTACTTC
CDR3aa: CASSQVGQGGIQYF

v_gene: TRBV29-1
d_gene: TRBD1
j_gene: TRBJ2-3
abundance: NA
CDR3nt: TGCAGCGTTGGACAGGGGGTCTTCAAAGATACGCAGTATTTT
CDR3aa: CSVGQGVFKDTQYF

v_gene: TRBV15
d_gene: NA
j_gene: TRBJ2-5
abundance: NA
CDR3nt: TGTGCCACCACAACGCACCGGGGCCAAGAGACCCAGTACTTC
CDR3aa: CATTTHRGQETQYF

v_gene: TRBV7-6
d_gene: NA
j_gene: TRBJ2-3
abundance: NA
CDR3nt: TGTGCCAGCAGCTTAGCCGGGACGGTTACAGATACGCAGTATTTT
CDR3aa: CASSLAGTVTDTQYF